This TCR beta chain comes out of a study of neoadjuvant anti-PD-1 for oral cavity cancer. Time point specified: after neoadjuvant nivolumab, at surgical resection. The CDR3 is made up of 13 amino acids. Germline CDR1 SGHRS, CDR2 YFSETQ. V shed 2 bases and J shed 6 bases, with 8 bases lying between them. Method: immunoSEQ multiplex PCR; TCRdb's copy keeps in-frame clones and lacks some. The repertoire includes about 37,000 clones, about 36% of them detected once, and about 16% sits in the top ten. Sequencing used tumor tissue, obtained after nivolumab (anti-PD-1) treatment. The clonotype originates from a person between 40 and 79 years old with oral cavity squamous cell carcinoma. V usage is TRBV5-1 and J usage is TRBJ2-2; D unclear. The CDR3 sequence is CASSLTGPGELFF. In DNA, the CDR3 is TGCGCCAGCAGCTTAACCGGTCCCGGGGAGCTGTTTTTT. The whole variable domain, filled in from reference TRBV5-1 and TRBJ2-2, reads KAGVTQTPRYLIKTRGQQVTLSCSPISGHRSVSWYQQTPGQGLQFLFEYFSETQRNKGNFPGRFSGRQFSNSRSEMNVSTLELGDSALYLCASSLTGPGELFFGEGSRLTVL.